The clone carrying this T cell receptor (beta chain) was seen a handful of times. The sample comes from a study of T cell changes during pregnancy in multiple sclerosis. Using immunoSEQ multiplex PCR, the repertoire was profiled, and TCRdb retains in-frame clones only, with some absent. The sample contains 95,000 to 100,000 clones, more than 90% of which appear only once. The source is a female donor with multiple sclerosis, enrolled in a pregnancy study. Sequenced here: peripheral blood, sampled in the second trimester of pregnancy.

The CDR3 sequence is CASGDRAETQYF. The CDR3 DNA follows: TGTGCCAGCGGGGACAGGGCAGAGACCCAGTACTTC. The chain couples TRBV6-1 to TRBJ2-5; 9 positions match TRBD1. The junction had 2 bases not matched to a gene; V was cut back by 8 bases and J by 4 bases. The CDR3 is made up of 12 amino acids. Germline assignment: CDR1 MNHNS and CDR2 SASEGT.